This T cell receptor (delta chain) was sequenced during a study of gamma-delta T cells after stem cell transplantation. About this clone itself: This likely stems from a read error, as it lies one base from a far larger clone. The sample has other DNA sequences that encode this CDR3 too.

TCRdb re-called the RT-PCR reads via CATT. The repertoire holds about 14,000 delta-chain clones, with 9.4% as singletons. The germline V gene has CDR1 GEAIGNYY and CDR2 EKD. There are 23 residues in the CDR3. Sequenced: gamma-delta T cells. The sequence was collected from a human donor. It is not recorded whose cells these are; they may come from a transplant donor. The chain employs TRDV2 and TRDJ3; the match to TRDD3 covers 8 bases. CDR3 loop: CACDTAPTGGPNLSSWDTRQMFF. DNA of the CDR3: TGTGCCTGCGACACCGCGCCTACTGGGGGCCCCAACCTAAGCTCCTGGGACACCCGACAGATGTTTTTC.